These T cell receptor beta chains were read from a single sample in a study of sequential checkpoint blockade in melanoma. TCRdb keeps only in-frame clones here, not all; method: immunoSEQ multiplex PCR. The repertoire holds about 25,000 clones, with around 73% as singletons. This sample comprised CD8+ T cells sorted from blood (inferred from file names), obtained from a patient given nivolumab and ipilimumab in sequence. The receptor source for this set is a human donor with melanoma. Both conserved end residues are part of each CDR3. A D gene is named only where the DNA matches it firmly. Clone size is shown for a subset of rows, as once, few, many or a class of expanded clone.

d_call,j_call,v_call,clone_size,cdr3_aa,cdr3_nt
TRBD1,TRBJ2-2,TRBV10-3,NA,CAITAGGGRELFF,TGTGCCATCACAGCAGGGGGCGGCCGGGAGCTGTTTTTT
NA,TRBJ1-2,TRBV6-5,few,CASSYSREANYGYTF,TGTGCCAGCAGTTACTCGAGGGAGGCTAACTATGGCTACACCTTC
TRBD1,TRBJ2-7,TRBV6-5,NA,CASSYSGGLEQYF,TGTGCCAGCAGTTACTCAGGGGGCCTCGAGCAGTACTTC
TRBD1,TRBJ1-2,TRBV13,NA,CASSYGTGGFNYGYTF,TGTGCCAGCAGCTATGGGACAGGGGGCTTTAACTATGGCTACACCTTC
TRBD1,TRBJ1-1,TRBV28,NA,CASSFRGRGEAFF,TGTGCCAGCAGTTTCAGGGGGCGAGGTGAAGCTTTCTTT
NA,TRBJ2-1,TRBV7-8,NA,CASSLQQVTNEQFF,TGTGCCAGCAGCTTACAACAGGTAACGAATGAGCAGTTCTTC
NA,TRBJ1-1,TRBV19,NA,CASLQGLNTEAFF,TGTGCCAGCTTACAGGGCTTGAACACTGAAGCTTTCTTT
TRBD2,TRBJ2-7,TRBV15,NA,CATSSGRLRSSYEQYF,TGTGCCACCAGCAGCGGGAGGCTTCGGTCTTCCTACGAGCAGTACTTC
NA,TRBJ2-1,TRBV27,NA,CASSRRLINEQFF,TGTGCCAGCAGCCGACGACTCATAAATGAGCAGTTCTTC
NA,TRBJ2-7,TRBV6-6,NA,CASSGTSDRSYEQYF,TGTGCCAGCAGTGGCACCTCGGACAGATCCTACGAGCAGTACTTC
TRBD1,TRBJ1-2,TRBV19,NA,CASSRHPRDREDYGYTF,TGTGCCAGTAGTAGGCACCCCCGGGACAGGGAAGACTATGGCTACACCTTC
TRBD1,TRBJ1-5,TRBV2,NA,CASSAGTGRLQPQHF,TGTGCCAGCAGTGCCGGGACAGGGCGCCTTCAGCCCCAGCATTTT
TRBD1,TRBJ2-3,TRBV30,NA,CAWSWGQGTDTQYF,TGTGCCTGGAGTTGGGGACAGGGCACAGATACGCAGTATTTT
NA,TRBJ1-2,TRBV28,NA,CASSGRMTWYGYTF,TGTGCCAGCAGCGGGAGAATGACATGGTATGGCTACACCTTC
TRBD2,TRBJ2-7,TRBV7-9,NA,CASHDGGAEQYF,TGTGCCAGCCATGACGGGGGGGCAGAGCAGTACTTC
NA,TRBJ2-7,TRBV29-1,NA,CSVGTGSSYEQYF,TGCAGCGTTGGGACCGGGAGCTCCTACGAGCAGTACTTC
NA,TRBJ1-2,TRBV7-2,NA,CASSLMGRADGYTF,TGTGCCAGCAGCTTAATGGGCAGGGCAGATGGCTACACCTTC
TRBD2,TRBJ2-7,TRBV5-4,NA,CASSRGLAGNYEQYF,TGTGCCAGCAGCAGGGGACTAGCGGGAAACTACGAGCAGTACTTC
NA,TRBJ1-2,TRBV15,NA,CATSRDHENGYGYTF,TGTGCCACCAGCAGAGATCACGAGAACGGCTATGGCTACACCTTC
TRBD1,TRBJ1-1,TRBV5-5,NA,CASSPRTGITEAFF,TGTGCCAGCAGCCCGAGGACAGGGATCACTGAAGCTTTCTTT
NA,TRBJ2-7,TRBV4-2,NA,CASSPNPHRAGSYEQYF,TGTGCCAGCAGCCCCAACCCTCACAGGGCGGGCTCCTACGAGCAGTACTTC
NA,TRBJ1-1,TRBV6-5,once,CASSTLRGKAEAFF,TGTGCCAGCAGCACCCTCAGGGGTAAGGCTGAAGCTTTCTTT
NA,TRBJ1-5,TRBV4-3,NA,CASSLTYRAENQPQHF,TGCGCCAGCAGCCTTACGTACAGGGCTGAAAATCAGCCCCAGCATTTT
TRBD2,TRBJ2-3,TRBV27,NA,CASSSGGSTDTQYF,TGTGCCAGCAGTAGCGGGGGGTCCACAGATACGCAGTATTTT
NA,TRBJ2-7,TRBV7-9,NA,CASSFGGGYVYEQYF,TGTGCCAGCAGCTTCGGCGGGGGCTACGTCTACGAGCAGTACTTC
NA,TRBJ1-1,TRBV29-1,NA,CSVPDRIRGAFF,TGCAGCGTCCCAGACAGAATTCGGGGGGCTTTCTTT
TRBD2,TRBJ2-1,TRBV4-1,NA,CASSIRTGLAGYNEQFF,TGCGCCAGCAGCATCCGAACGGGACTAGCGGGGTACAATGAGCAGTTCTTC
NA,TRBJ1-1,TRBV13,few,CASSSAPSGEAFF,TGTGCCAGCAGCTCCGCCCCGTCGGGAGAGGCTTTCTTT
NA,TRBJ2-7,TRBV19,NA,CASSIQGKAYEQYF,TGTGCCAGTAGTATCCAGGGAAAAGCCTACGAGCAGTACTTC
NA,TRBJ1-4,TRBV27,NA,CASRGLEGPNEKLFF,TGTGCCAGCAGGGGACTTGAGGGCCCTAATGAAAAACTGTTTTTT
TRBD1,TRBJ1-1,TRBV4-3,NA,CASSQTGVTEAFF,TGCGCCAGCAGCCAGACAGGGGTAACTGAAGCTTTCTTT
NA,TRBJ2-7,TRBV7-9,once,CASSLVTESTYEQYF,TGTGCCAGCAGCTTAGTCACAGAGTCAACCTACGAGCAGTACTTC
TRBD1,TRBJ2-5,TRBV15,NA,CATIGTESETQYF,TGTGCCACCATCGGGACAGAGAGTGAGACCCAGTACTTC
NA,TRBJ2-1,TRBV27,NA,CASSLKLPAYNEQFF,TGTGCCAGCAGTTTAAAGTTGCCGGCCTACAATGAGCAGTTCTTC
NA,TRBJ2-1,TRBV4-1,NA,CASSQVGGHNEQFF,TGCGCCAGCAGCCAAGTAGGAGGGCACAATGAGCAGTTCTTC
NA,TRBJ2-5,TRBV7-9,NA,CASSLRGETQYF,TGTGCCAGCAGCTTACGGGGAGAGACCCAGTACTTC
NA,TRBJ1-3,TRBV7-9,once,CASSTARQSSGNTIYF,TGTGCCAGCAGCACCGCGCGACAGAGCTCTGGAAACACCATATATTTT
NA,TRBJ1-1,TRBV7-6,NA,CASSLSPPGQMNTEAFF,TGTGCCAGCAGCTTAAGTCCCCCCGGTCAAATGAACACTGAAGCTTTCTTT
NA,TRBJ1-1,TRBV7-9,NA,CASSPGGGITEAFF,TGTGCCAGCAGCCCTGGAGGTGGAATCACTGAAGCTTTCTTT
TRBD2,TRBJ2-1,TRBV9,NA,CASSVEGSGGPYNEQFF,TGTGCCAGCAGCGTAGAGGGATCGGGGGGTCCCTACAATGAGCAGTTCTTC
NA,TRBJ2-7,TRBV19,NA,CASSIGRVLDEQYF,TGTGCCAGTAGTATAGGCAGGGTCCTCGACGAGCAGTACTTC